The 4 T cell receptor beta chains given below trace back to one sample, sequenced in a study of cytomegalovirus exposure and HLA in healthy donors (TCRdb year 2017). Library construction relied on the immunoSEQ multiplex PCR assay. For the multiplex PCR, a mixture combining 60 forward primers for TCR Vbeta segments and 13 reverse primers for TCR Jbeta segments was used. This immuneACCESS table, as held by TCRdb, lists in-frame sequences with V and J called but not all clones. Of the missing ones, under half trace to an unresolved V gene in checked studies; the others have no known cause. The sample table shows a few hundred thousand clones, and approximately 80% are seen once. The ten largest clones add up to about 0.28% of the sample. What was sequenced was PBMCs. The receptor source for this set is a girl aged 2-9 years in good health and CMV-seronegative.

The DNA of the CDR3 is TGTGCCAGCAGGTGGGGCAGCCTCACCGGGGAGCTGTTTTTT. Protein: CASRWGSLTGELFF. This chain joins TRBV6-1 and TRBJ2-2, with a possible D match to TRBD1 (5 bases). This CDR3 has 14 residues. V was cut by 6 bases and J by 4 bases, with 12 bases left in between. CDR1 is MNHNS, CDR2 SASEGT, per germline.

The V gene is TRBV5-1, the J gene TRBJ2-7; a possible D gene is TRBD1 (5 bases). This CDR3 spans 14 amino acids. Per the germline V gene, CDR1 is SGHRS and CDR2 is YFSETQ. Trimming took 2 bases from V and 0 from J, leaving 9 bases between them. DNA for the CDR3: TGCGCCAGCAGCTTCCAGGGAAGCTCCTACGAGCAGTACTTC. Protein sequence: CASSFQGSSYEQYF.

Only a few counts were recorded for this clone. The CDR3 DNA reads TGTGCCAGCAGCTACCTAGCGGGGGCATACAATGAGCAGTTCTTC. Its translation: CASSYLAGAYNEQFF. This rearrangement joins TRBV7-8 to TRBJ2-1; 10 bases agree with TRBD2. After removal of 4 bases from V and 4 bases from J, the junction contained 4 bases not matched to a gene. The germline CDR1 and CDR2 sequences are SGHVS and FQNEAQ. The CDR3 is 15 residues long.

V usage is TRBV18 and J usage is TRBJ2-3, with D possibly being TRBD1 (6 bases). CDR1 and CDR2 from the germline V gene are KGHSH and LQKENI. CDR3 length equals 15 residues. Trimming stripped 6 bases from V and 0 bases from J, with 13 bases between. Here the CDR3 reads CASSLQGTSTDTQYF. The CDR3 DNA is TGTGCCAGCTCGCTACAGGGAACTAGCACAGATACGCAGTATTTT.